This T cell receptor beta chain appears in the sequencing data of a study of CD8 T cells in ankylosing spondylitis. The study, taken as a whole, reports: There was reportedly significant enrichment of clones that were disease-linked in matched ankylosing spondylitis synovial fluid. Seemingly characteristic of ankylosing spondylitis blood was a TCR beta motif consisting of 7 or 8 highly homologous variants. Prior literature has documented some motif variants in synovial fluid and blood from reactive arthritis. The authors found the disease-linked clones to be CD8+ and relatively rare in peripheral blood.

This clonotype has a count of ten or more. Its antigen is unknown. TCRdb reprocessed the 5' RACE reads via MiXCR and lists one record per CDR3 protein. The data show more than 500,000 distinct CDR3 sequences, approximately 5% seen once. Germline assignment: CDR1 MNHEY and CDR2 SVGEGT. V lost 5 bases to trimming and J lost 0 bases; unmatched junction nucleotides: 7. The CDR3 is 17 residues long. The sample was blood, either unsorted or a sorted T cell fraction (not recorded which). The chain is built from TRBV6-2 or TRBV6-3 and TRBJ2-3; TRBD2 agrees at 11 bases. This sequence was found in a male donor with ankylosing spondylitis. For the CDR3, the DNA is TGTGCCAGCAGTCCTAGACTAGCGGGGACTAGCACAGATACGCAGTATTTT. Amino acids: CASSPRLAGTSTDTQYF.